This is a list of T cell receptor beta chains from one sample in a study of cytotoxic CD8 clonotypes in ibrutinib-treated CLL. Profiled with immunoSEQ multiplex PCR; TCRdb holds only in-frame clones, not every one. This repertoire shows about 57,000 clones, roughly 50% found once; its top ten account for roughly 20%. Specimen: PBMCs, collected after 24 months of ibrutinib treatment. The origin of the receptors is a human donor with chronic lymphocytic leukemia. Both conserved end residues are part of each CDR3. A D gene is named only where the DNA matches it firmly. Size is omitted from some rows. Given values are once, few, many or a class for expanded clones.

CASAIDPSGRDYEQYF,TGTGCCAGCGCAATAGACCCTAGCGGGAGGGACTACGAGCAGTACTTC,16,TRBJ2-7,TRBV5-6,few,TRBD2
CASSIGLGDRVGETQYF,TGTGCCAGTAGTATAGGGTTAGGGGACAGGGTCGGAGAGACCCAGTACTTC,17,TRBJ2-5,TRBV19,-,TRBD1
CSVGRYRAETEAFF,TGCAGCGTTGGACGGTACAGGGCAGAGACTGAAGCTTTCTTT,14,TRBJ1-1,TRBV29-1,-,-
CASSPRGGLVGNEQFF,TGTGCCAGCAGCCCACGGGGGGGCCTTGTGGGCAATGAGCAGTTCTTC,16,TRBJ2-1,TRBV4-2,-,TRBD2
CASSSRGGGTDTQYF,TGTGCCAGCAGTTCGCGGGGGGGAGGGACAGATACGCAGTATTTT,15,TRBJ2-3,TRBV6-5,-,TRBD2
CASSSKGELSLETQYF,TGTGCCAGCAGCTCAAAGGGGGAACTAAGTTTAGAGACCCAGTACTTC,16,TRBJ2-5,TRBV11-2,-,-
CASRISGSSYEQYF,TGCGCCAGTAGAATTAGCGGGAGCTCCTACGAGCAGTACTTC,14,TRBJ2-7,TRBV5-1,few,TRBD2
CASSFRNQPQHF,TGTGCCAGCAGCTTCAGGAATCAGCCCCAGCATTTT,12,TRBJ1-5,TRBV5-6,-,-
CASSVVPGTGLHTPYEQYF,TGTGCCAGCAGCGTAGTCCCCGGGACAGGATTACATACCCCCTACGAGCAGTACTTC,19,TRBJ2-7,TRBV9,few,TRBD1
CASTGLRNQPQHF,TGTGCCAGCACTGGGCTTCGCAATCAGCCCCAGCATTTT,13,TRBJ1-5,TRBV2,-,-
CASSAQGGRSEQFF,TGTGCCAGCAGTGCTCAGGGGGGTCGATCTGAGCAGTTCTTC,14,TRBJ2-1,TRBV6-1,-,-
CASSSGFPGNEQFF,TGCGCCAGCAGCTCAGGGTTTCCGGGCAATGAGCAGTTCTTC,14,TRBJ2-1,TRBV5-1,few,-
CASSGTDYGYTF,TGCGCCAGCAGCGGGACAGACTATGGCTACACCTTC,12,TRBJ1-2,TRBV5-1,few,TRBD1
CASSTRQGAWKGYTF,TGTGCCAGCAGCACTAGACAGGGTGCGTGGAAAGGCTACACCTTC,15,TRBJ1-2,TRBV27,-,TRBD1
CASRGGRGATDTQYF,TGTGCCAGCAGGGGCGGGCGGGGGGCCACAGATACGCAGTATTTT,15,TRBJ2-3,TRBV25-1,-,TRBD2
CASRRGRLADTDTQYF,TGTGCCAGCAGACGAGGTAGGCTAGCGGACACAGATACGCAGTATTTT,16,TRBJ2-3,TRBV27,few,TRBD2
CASSVRTGMGSPLHF,TGTGCCAGCAGTGTGCGGACAGGGATGGGTTCACCCCTCCACTTT,15,TRBJ1-6,TRBV2,many,TRBD1
CASSTGLAGVGQYF,TGTGCCAGCTCAACGGGACTAGCGGGCGTTGGGCAGTACTTC,14,TRBJ2-7,TRBV18,few,TRBD2
CASSLVDEQFF,TGCGCCAGCAGCTTAGTGGATGAGCAGTTCTTC,11,TRBJ2-1,TRBV5-1,few,-
CASSPGQFAYEQYF,TGTGCCAGCAGCCCCGGACAGTTCGCCTACGAGCAGTACTTC,14,TRBJ2-7,TRBV28,-,-
CASRGGGNQPQHF,TGCGCCAGCAGGGGGGGTGGGAATCAGCCCCAGCATTTT,13,TRBJ1-5,TRBV10-2,-,-
CAWSGGKGDQPQHF,TGTGCCTGGAGTGGAGGAAAAGGGGATCAGCCCCAGCATTTT,14,TRBJ1-5,TRBV30,few,-
CASSGTAYPHEQFF,TGTGCCAGCAGCGGGACTGCCTACCCCCATGAGCAGTTCTTC,14,TRBJ2-1,TRBV7-2,few,-
CASSVGREGGPISTQYF,TGTGCCAGCAGCGTAGGTAGAGAGGGAGGGCCCATTAGTACGCAGTATTTT,17,TRBJ2-3,TRBV9,-,TRBD2
CSARILDEQFF,TGCAGTGCTAGAATACTGGATGAGCAGTTCTTC,11,TRBJ2-1,TRBV20-1,-,-
CASSYPAGLGFNEQFF,TGTGCCAGCAGTTACCCCGCGGGACTAGGGTTCAATGAGCAGTTCTTC,16,TRBJ2-1,TRBV6-5,-,TRBD2
CATSREGAFGYTF,TGTGCCACCAGCAGAGAGGGGGCTTTTGGCTACACCTTC,13,TRBJ1-2,TRBV15,-,-
CASSELRFSDRGAKTEAFF,TGCGCCAGCAGTGAGTTAAGATTCTCGGACAGAGGGGCGAAGACTGAAGCTTTCTTT,19,TRBJ1-1,TRBV10-1,many,-